This T cell receptor beta chain was sequenced during a study of T cell repertoires in cytomegalovirus infection. Study in general: CMV epitopes, recently identified HLA-C-restricted and well-studied HLA-B-restricted, were used. Carrying CMV and the relevant HLA type showed in public TCR beta signatures.

About this clonotype: The antigen remains unidentified.

TCRdb itself ran the reads through MiXCR, one entry per CDR3 protein. The table records roughly 800,000 distinct CDR3 sequences, under 35% of them present only once. Study results and caveats: HLA-C-restricted CMV clonotypes gave the most frequent clonotype in two of eight donors. Summed public TCR beta family frequency identified CMV carriers bearing the relevant HLA.

The CDR3 is made up of 16 amino acids. Germline CDR1 is LGHDT and CDR2 is YNNKEL (reference sequence). V shed 5 bases, J shed 2 bases, and the junction held 5 bases outside the gene matches. The sample consisted of cultured CD8+ T cells from PBMCs, taken from culture after CMV antigen stimulation. The sequence was collected from a human donor in good health (CMV status not recorded). Some clones in this sample may be carry-over from other donors' samples. The chain joins TRBV3-1 to TRBJ2-7; TRBD2 agrees at 14 bases. CDR3 sequence (DNA): TGTGCCAGCAGCTCTTCGGGACTAGCGGGGGCCTACGAGCAGTACGTC. Translation: CASSSSGLAGAYEQYV.